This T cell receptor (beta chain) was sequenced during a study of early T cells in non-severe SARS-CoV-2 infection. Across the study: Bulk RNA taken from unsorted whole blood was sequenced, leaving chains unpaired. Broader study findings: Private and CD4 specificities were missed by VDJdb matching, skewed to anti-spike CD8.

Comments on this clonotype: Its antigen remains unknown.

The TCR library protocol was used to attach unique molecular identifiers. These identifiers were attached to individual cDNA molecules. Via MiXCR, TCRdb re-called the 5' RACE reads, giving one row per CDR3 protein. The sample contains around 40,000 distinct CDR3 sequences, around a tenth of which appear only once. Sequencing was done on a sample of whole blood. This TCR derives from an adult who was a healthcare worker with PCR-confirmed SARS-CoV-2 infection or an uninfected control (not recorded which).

CDR3 in DNA: TGCAGTGCTAGAATGGGACTGCAAACGAATGAGCAGTTCTTC. Translation gives CSARMGLQTNEQFF. The gene calls are TRBV20-1 and TRBJ2-1; perhaps TRBD2 as D (6 bases). The CDR3 has 14 residues. The V end was cut by 2 bases, the J end by 7 bases, with 15 bases between. Germline CDR1 is DFQATT and CDR2 is SNEGSKA (reference sequence).